This TCR beta chain was captured by sequencing in a study of blood T cell repertoires in COVID-19. Study details: The United States, Italy and Spain were the sources of the acute and convalescent COVID-19 samples. From T cells, B-cell-depleted T cells, or PBMCs came the material, which was cDNA or gDNA.

Authors' analysis steps: Estimated nucleated cell counts came from reference gene primer amplification. Produced via immunoSEQ multiplex PCR; TCRdb's table is partial and in-frame only. For V, J and clone size, that table is used; D and trimming come from the DNA. The sample consists of about 670,000 clones, 90% of them appearing once. The CDR3 loop spans 15 amino acids. Per the germline V gene, CDR1 is SGDLS and CDR2 is YYNGEE. V lost 1 base to trimming and J lost 4 bases, with 11 bases between them. This chain links TRBV9 with TRBJ2-2, with D unclear. The sequenced material came from peripheral blood. This TCR derives from a woman aged 18-30 years with acute or convalescent COVID-19. In nucleotides, the CDR3 is TGTGCCAGCAGCGTAAATAGACACACCACCGGGGAGCTGTTTTTT. Residues: CASSVNRHTTGELFF.